Reported below is one T cell receptor beta chain. The antigen is unknown. This entry is derived from a study of monozygotic twins with inflammatory bowel disease. It was 3,500 to 4,000 ng of total RNA that each TCR library used. Per sample, reverse transcription was split into eight reactions. Added by template switching were UMIs that each held a 6-nucleotide sample barcode. TCRdb re-called the 5' RACE reads, yielding one record per CDR3 amino acid sequence without DNA. This sample's table reports approximately 200,000 distinct CDR3 sequences. The germline gives CDR1 SGHAT, CDR2 FQNNGV. The CDR3 sequence is 16 residues long. Study-wide results and limits: Between concordant and discordant twins, repertoire similarity failed to differ, a result that limited power may explain.

Material for sequencing was blood. The clonotype was recovered from a human donor with ulcerative colitis or Crohn's disease, or a healthy co-twin of an affected twin (not recorded which). The V call is TRBV11-2, the J call TRBJ2-3; TCRdb's D gene call, TRBD1, goes unchecked for lack of DNA. CDR3 in amino acids: CASSPPNRGPGDTQYF.